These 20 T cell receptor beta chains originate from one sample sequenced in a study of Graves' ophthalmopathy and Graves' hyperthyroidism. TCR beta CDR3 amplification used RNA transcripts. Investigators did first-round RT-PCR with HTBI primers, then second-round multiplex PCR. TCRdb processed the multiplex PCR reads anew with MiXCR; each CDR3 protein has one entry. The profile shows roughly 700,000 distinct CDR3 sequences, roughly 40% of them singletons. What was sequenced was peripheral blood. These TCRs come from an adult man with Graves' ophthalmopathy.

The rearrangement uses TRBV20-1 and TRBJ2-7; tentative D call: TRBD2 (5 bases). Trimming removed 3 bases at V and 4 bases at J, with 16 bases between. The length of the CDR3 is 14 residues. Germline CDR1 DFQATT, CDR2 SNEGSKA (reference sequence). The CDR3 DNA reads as TGCAGTGCTAGGGCAGGTCGGGAAGGGTACGAGCAGTACTTC. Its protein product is CSARAGREGYEQYF.

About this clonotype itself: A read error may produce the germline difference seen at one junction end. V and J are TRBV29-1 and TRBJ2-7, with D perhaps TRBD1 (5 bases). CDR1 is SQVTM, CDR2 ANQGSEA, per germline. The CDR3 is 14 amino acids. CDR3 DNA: TGTGCCTGGAGTGCGACAGCTCTTCACTACGAGCAGTACTTC. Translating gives CAWSATALHYEQYF.

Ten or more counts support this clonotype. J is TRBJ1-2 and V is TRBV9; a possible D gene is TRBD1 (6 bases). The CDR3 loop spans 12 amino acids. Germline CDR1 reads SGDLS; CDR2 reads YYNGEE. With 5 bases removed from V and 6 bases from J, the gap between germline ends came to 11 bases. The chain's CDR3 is CASRQGRDGYTF. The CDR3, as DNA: TGTGCCAGCAGACAGGGACGCGATGGCTACACCTTC.

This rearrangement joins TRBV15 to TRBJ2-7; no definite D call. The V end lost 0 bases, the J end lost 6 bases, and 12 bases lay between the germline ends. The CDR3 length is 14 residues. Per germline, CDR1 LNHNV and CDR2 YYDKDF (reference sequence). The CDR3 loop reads CATSRDRAAFEQYF. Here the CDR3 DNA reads TGTGCCACCAGCAGAGATCGGGCAGCCTTCGAGCAGTACTTC.

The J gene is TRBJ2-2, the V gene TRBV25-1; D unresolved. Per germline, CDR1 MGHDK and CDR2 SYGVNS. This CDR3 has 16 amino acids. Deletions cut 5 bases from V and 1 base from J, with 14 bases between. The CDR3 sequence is CASSYSSQENTGELFF. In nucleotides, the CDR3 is TGTGCCAGCAGTTACTCGAGTCAGGAGAACACCGGGGAGCTGTTTTTT.

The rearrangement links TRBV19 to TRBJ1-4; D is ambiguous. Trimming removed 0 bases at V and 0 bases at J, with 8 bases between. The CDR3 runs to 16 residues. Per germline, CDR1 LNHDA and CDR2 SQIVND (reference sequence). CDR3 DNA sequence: TGTGCCAGTAGTATAGATCGTACAACAACTAATGAAAAACTGTTTTTT. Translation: CASSIDRTTTNEKLFF. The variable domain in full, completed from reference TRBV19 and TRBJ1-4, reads DGGITQSPKYLFRKEGQNVTLSCEQNLNHDAMYWYRQDPGQGLRLIYYSQIVNDFQKGDIAEGYSVSREKKESFPLTVTSAQKNPTAFYLCASSIDRTTTNEKLFFGSGTQLSVL.

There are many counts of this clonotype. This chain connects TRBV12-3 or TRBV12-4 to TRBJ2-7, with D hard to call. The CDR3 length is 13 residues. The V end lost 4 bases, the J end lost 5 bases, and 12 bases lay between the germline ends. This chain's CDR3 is CASSSSVADEQYF. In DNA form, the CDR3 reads TGTGCCAGCAGTTCCTCCGTCGCGGACGAGCAGTACTTC.

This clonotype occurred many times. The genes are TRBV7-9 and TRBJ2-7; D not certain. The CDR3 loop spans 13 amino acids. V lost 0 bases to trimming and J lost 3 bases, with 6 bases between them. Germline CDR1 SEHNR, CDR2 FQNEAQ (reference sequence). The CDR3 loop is CASSLAPLYEQYF. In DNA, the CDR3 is TGTGCCAGCAGCTTAGCGCCGCTCTACGAGCAGTACTTC.

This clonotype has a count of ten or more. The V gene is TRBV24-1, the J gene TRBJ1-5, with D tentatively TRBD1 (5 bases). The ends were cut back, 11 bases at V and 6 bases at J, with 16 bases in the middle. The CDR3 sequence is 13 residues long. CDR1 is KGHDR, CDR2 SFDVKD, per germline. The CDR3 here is CASSSTGAQPQHF. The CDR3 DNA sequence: TGTGCCAGCAGCTCCACCGGGGCTCAGCCCCAGCATTTT.

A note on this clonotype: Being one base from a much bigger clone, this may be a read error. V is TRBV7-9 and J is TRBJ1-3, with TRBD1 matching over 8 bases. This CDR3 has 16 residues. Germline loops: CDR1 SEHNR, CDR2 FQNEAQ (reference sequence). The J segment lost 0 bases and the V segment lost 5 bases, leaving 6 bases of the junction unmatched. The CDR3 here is CASSPMGQDSGNTIYF. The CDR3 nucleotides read TGTGCCAGCAGCCCAATGGGACAGGACTCTGGAAACACCATATATTTT.

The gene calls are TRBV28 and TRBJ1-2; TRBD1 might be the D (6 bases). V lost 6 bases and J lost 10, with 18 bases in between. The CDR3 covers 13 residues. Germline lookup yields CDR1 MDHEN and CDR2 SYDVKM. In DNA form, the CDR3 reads TGTGCCAGCAGGGCCGGGGCAGGGGAGCCCTACACCTTC. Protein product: CASRAGAGEPYTF.

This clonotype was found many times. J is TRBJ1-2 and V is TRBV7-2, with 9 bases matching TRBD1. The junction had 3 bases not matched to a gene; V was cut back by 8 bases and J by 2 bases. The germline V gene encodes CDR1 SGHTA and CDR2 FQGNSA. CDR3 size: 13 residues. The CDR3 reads CASQGTGNYGYTF. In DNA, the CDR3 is TGTGCCAGCCAGGGGACAGGGAACTATGGCTACACCTTC.

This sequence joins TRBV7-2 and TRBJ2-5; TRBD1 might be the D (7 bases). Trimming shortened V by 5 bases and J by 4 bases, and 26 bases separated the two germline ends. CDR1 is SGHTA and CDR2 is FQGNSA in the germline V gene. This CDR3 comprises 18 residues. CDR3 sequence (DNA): TGTGCCAGCAGCGAGGCCCCGACAGGGAGGAGCGGACGAGAGACCCAGTACTTC. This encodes CASSEAPTGRSGRETQYF.

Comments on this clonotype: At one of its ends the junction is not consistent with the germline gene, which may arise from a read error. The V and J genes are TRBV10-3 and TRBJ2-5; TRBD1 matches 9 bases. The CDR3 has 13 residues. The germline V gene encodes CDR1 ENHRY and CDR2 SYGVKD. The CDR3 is CASSRQGVETQYF. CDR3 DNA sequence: TGTGCCAGCAGTCGACAGGGGGTGGAGACCCAGTACTTC.

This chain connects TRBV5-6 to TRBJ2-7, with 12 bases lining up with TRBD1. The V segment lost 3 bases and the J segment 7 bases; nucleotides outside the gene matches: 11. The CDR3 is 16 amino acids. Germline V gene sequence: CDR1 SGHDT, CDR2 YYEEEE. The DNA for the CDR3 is TGTGCCAGCAGCTGGACCGGGACAGGGGGCGGCCAAGAGCAGTACTTC. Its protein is CASSWTGTGGGQEQYF.

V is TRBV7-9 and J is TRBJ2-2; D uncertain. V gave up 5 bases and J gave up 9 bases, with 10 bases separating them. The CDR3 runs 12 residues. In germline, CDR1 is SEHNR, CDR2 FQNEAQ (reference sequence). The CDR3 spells CASSPRPRELFF. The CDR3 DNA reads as TGTGCCAGCAGCCCCCGACCGAGGGAGCTGTTTTTT.

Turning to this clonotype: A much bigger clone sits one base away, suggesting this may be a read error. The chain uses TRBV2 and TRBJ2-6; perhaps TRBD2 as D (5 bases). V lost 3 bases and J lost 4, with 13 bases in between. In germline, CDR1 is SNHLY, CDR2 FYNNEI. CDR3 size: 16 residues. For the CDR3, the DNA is TGTGCCAGCAGTGATGCTAGAGGGCTCGGGGCCAACGTCCTGACTTTC. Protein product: CASSDARGLGANVLTF.

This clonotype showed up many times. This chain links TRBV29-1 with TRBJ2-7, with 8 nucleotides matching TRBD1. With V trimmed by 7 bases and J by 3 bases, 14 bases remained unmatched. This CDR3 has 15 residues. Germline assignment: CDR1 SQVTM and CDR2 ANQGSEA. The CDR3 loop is CSGRSGRGPVYEQYF. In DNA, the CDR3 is TGCAGCGGGAGGAGTGGCAGGGGGCCAGTCTACGAGCAGTACTTC.

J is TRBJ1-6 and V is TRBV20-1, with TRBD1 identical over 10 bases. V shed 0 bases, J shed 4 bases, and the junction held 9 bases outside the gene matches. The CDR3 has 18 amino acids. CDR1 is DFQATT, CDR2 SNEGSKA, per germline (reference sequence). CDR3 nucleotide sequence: TGCAGTGCTAGAGATCTTGAGACAGGGGGCTCGTATAATTCACCCCTCCACTTT. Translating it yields CSARDLETGGSYNSPLHF.

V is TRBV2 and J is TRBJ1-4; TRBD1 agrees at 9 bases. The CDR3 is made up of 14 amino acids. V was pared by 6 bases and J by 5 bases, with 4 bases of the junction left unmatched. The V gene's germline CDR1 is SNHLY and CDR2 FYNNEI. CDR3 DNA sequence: TGTGCCAGCAGAAAAGACAGGGGGAATGAAAAACTGTTTTTT. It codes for CASRKDRGNEKLFF. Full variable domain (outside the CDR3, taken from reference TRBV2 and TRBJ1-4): EPEVTQTPSHQVTQMGQEVILRCVPISNHLYFYWYRQILGQKVEFLVSFYNNEISEKSEIFDDQFSVERPDGSNFTLKIRSTKLEDSAMYFCASRKDRGNEKLFFGSGTQLSVL.